This T cell receptor (beta chain) originates from a study of blood T cells in healthy people across ages. Study-wide results and limits: Higher diversity, along with more naive CD4+ cells, distinguished long-lived donors from aged donors.

Trimming removed 7 bases from V and 0 bases from J; junction bases left unmatched: 3. The CDR3 extends over 15 amino acids. CDR1 is MDHEN and CDR2 is SYDVKM in the germline V gene. The use of a sample-barcoded 5' primer and a J-beta primer mix characterized a second PCR of roughly 7 to 11 cycles. One entry per CDR3 protein, called by TCRdb with MiXCR from the 5' RACE reads. The sample includes some 320,000 distinct CDR3 sequences, about 25% seen only once; the top ten take 29%. Remarks on this clonotype: Its target is unknown.

The chain combines TRBV28 with TRBJ1-6; 7 bases map to TRBD1. The specimen was blood. This clonotype was obtained from a woman in her 70s in good health. The CDR3 reads CASNSGGSYNSPLHF. The CDR3 coding sequence is TGTGCCAGCAACTCAGGGGGCTCCTATAATTCACCCCTCCACTTT.